The 24 T cell receptor beta chains in this list originate from one sample, sequenced in a study of blood T cell repertoires in COVID-19 (dated by TCRdb to about 2020). Library generation was performed with the immunoSEQ multiplex PCR assay. The clones in this table, taken by TCRdb from immuneACCESS, are in-frame only. Not every clone is retained; where verified, under half of the shortfall comes from an unresolved V gene, and the cause of the rest is unknown. Present in this sample are under 100,000 clones, 80% to 90% of which were seen just once. Of the sample, 17% is held by the ten largest clones. The specimen sequenced was peripheral blood. These TCRs come from a woman aged 60-70 years with acute or convalescent COVID-19.

This clone has only a few counts. The V gene is TRBV7-2, the J gene TRBJ2-1; 8 nucleotides agree with TRBD2. CDR1 and CDR2 (germline): SGHTA, FQGNSA. With V trimmed by 5 bases and J by 8 bases, 8 bases remained unmatched. The CDR3 totals 14 residues. The CDR3 here is CASSPGLAQDEQFF. The CDR3 DNA sequence: TGTGCCAGCAGCCCCGGACTAGCCCAGGATGAGCAGTTCTTC.

The rearrangement links TRBV5-6 to TRBJ2-7; D uncertain. V dropped 1 base and J dropped 3 bases, with 8 bases sitting between them. Germline V gives CDR1 SGHDT, CDR2 YYEEEE. CDR3 length: 13 amino acids. For the CDR3, the DNA is TGTGCCAGCAGCTTGCGTAAGCTCTACGAGCAGTACTTC. Protein: CASSLRKLYEQYF.

The chain recombines TRBV6-5 with TRBJ1-1; D perhaps matches TRBD1 (5 bases). The CDR3 loop spans 14 amino acids. CDR1 is MNHEY, CDR2 SVGAGI, per germline. V was pared by 8 bases and J by 4 bases, with 17 bases between. CDR3 loop: CASSPTVFSTEAFF. The CDR3 DNA follows: TGTGCCAGCTCGCCGACAGTTTTTTCCACTGAAGCTTTCTTT.

V and J are TRBV19 and TRBJ2-7, with D perhaps TRBD1 (6 bases). With 5 bases removed from V and 10 bases from J, the gap between germline ends came to 21 bases. CDR3 size: 14 residues. The germline CDR1 and CDR2 sequences are LNHDA and SQIVND (reference sequence). This chain's CDR3 is CASSLTLTGQQQYF. The CDR3 bases are TGTGCCAGTAGTCTTACATTGACAGGCCAGCAACAGTACTTC.

This clone was counted once. This chain links TRBV9 with TRBJ2-3; 8 positions agree with TRBD2. Per germline, CDR1 SGDLS and CDR2 YYNGEE. The CDR3 covers 15 residues. After removal of 1 base from V and 4 bases from J, the junction contained 5 bases not matched to a gene. CDR3 loop: CASSVRGGGADTQYF. The CDR3 coding sequence is TGTGCCAGCAGCGTACGGGGGGGAGGCGCAGATACGCAGTATTTT. Drawing the rest from reference TRBV9 and TRBJ2-3, the complete variable domain is DSGVTQTPKHLITATGQRVTLRCSPRSGDLSVYWYQQSLDQGLQFLIQYYNGEERAKGNILERFSAQQFPDLHSELNLSSLELGDSALYFCASSVRGGGADTQYFGPGTRLTVL.

The chain is built from TRBV25-1 and TRBJ1-3; TRBD1 might be the D (6 bases). Trimming stripped 2 bases from V and 0 bases from J, with 8 bases between. The CDR3 covers 15 residues. CDR1 is MGHDK and CDR2 is SYGVNS in the germline V gene. CDR3 coding DNA: TGTGCCAGCAGTGAAGACAGGAACTCTGGAAACACCATATATTTT. Translating gives CASSEDRNSGNTIYF.

The rearrangement joins TRBV5-1 to TRBJ1-4; the D is unclear. Germline CDR1 reads SGHRS; CDR2 reads YFSETQ. Trimming pared 3 bases from V and 4 bases from J, leaving 16 bases between. The CDR3 is 16 amino acids. CDR3 sequence: CASSSPRSAVNEKLFF. CDR3 DNA: TGCGCCAGCAGCTCCCCAAGAAGTGCGGTTAATGAAAAACTGTTTTTT.

The rearrangement uses TRBV10-3 and TRBJ1-4; 7 positions match TRBD1. V trimming: 4 bases; J trimming: 11 bases; junction bases outside the gene matches: 16. CDR3 size: 16 residues. In germline, CDR1 is ENHRY, CDR2 SYGVKD. The DNA of the CDR3 is TGTGCCATCAGTGCCTCCGGGACAGCGTATCTACCGAAACTGTTTTTT. Its translation: CAISASGTAYLPKLFF.

The rearrangement joins TRBV6-2 or TRBV6-3 to TRBJ2-3, with TRBD1 matching over 12 bases. This CDR3 is 17 amino acids long. CDR1 is MNHEY and CDR2 is SVGEGT in the germline V gene. V shed 4 bases and J 4 bases; nucleotides not matched to a gene: 9. For the CDR3, the DNA is TGTGCCAGCAGTTCCTATCCGGGACAGGGGGCCCCAGATACGCAGTATTTT. Protein product: CASSSYPGQGAPDTQYF.

The rearrangement uses TRBV3-1 (or the pseudogene TRBV3-2) and TRBJ1-1; D is possibly TRBD1 (6 bases). The CDR3 spans 15 residues. The germline CDR1 and CDR2 sequences are LGHDT and YNNKEL (reference sequence). Trimming stripped 4 bases from V and 1 base from J, with 13 bases between. CDR3 sequence reads: CASSLTKTGNTEAFF. The CDR3 bases are TGTGCCAGCAGCCTAACAAAGACAGGGAACACTGAAGCTTTCTTT.

The table lists this clone with a few counts. The chain couples TRBV6-5 to TRBJ2-2, with D maybe TRBD1 (6 bases). Looked up from germline, CDR1 is MNHEY and CDR2 is SVGAGI. Trimming took off 0 bases at V and 9 bases at J, with 17 bases between the two ends. The CDR3 spans 16 residues. The chain's CDR3 is CASSYSGGIRGRELFF. Written as DNA, the CDR3 is TGTGCCAGCAGTTACTCTGGCGGAATCAGGGGCCGGGAGCTGTTTTTT.

V and J are TRBV5-1 and TRBJ2-1, with 7 bases identical to TRBD2. V lost 3 bases and J lost 1; bases outside the gene matches: 10. This CDR3 has 17 amino acids. The germline V gene has CDR1 SGHRS and CDR2 YFSETQ. This CDR3 reads CASSYLLADLSYNEQFF. The CDR3 DNA reads TGCGCCAGCAGCTACCTTCTAGCGGACCTATCCTACAATGAGCAGTTCTTC.

This sequence joins TRBV5-4 and TRBJ2-7, with D maybe TRBD1 (6 bases). The V gene's germline CDR1 is SGHNT and CDR2 YYREEE (reference sequence). This CDR3 is built from 12 residues. Trimming stripped 2 bases from V and 4 bases from J, with 7 bases between. The CDR3 protein is CASSFGQYEQYF. CDR3 DNA: TGTGCCAGCAGCTTTGGACAGTACGAGCAGTACTTC.

The CDR3, as DNA: TGCGCCAGCAGCTTTAGCGGGGTTTCCTACGAGCAGTACTTC. This sequence encodes CASSFSGVSYEQYF. The chain recombines TRBV5-1 with TRBJ2-7; 8 bases are shared with TRBD2. Germline V gene data show CDR1 as SGHRS and CDR2 as YFSETQ. J gave up 1 base and V 2 bases, and 2 bases lay outside the gene matches. The CDR3 runs to 14 residues.

This chain connects TRBV10-3 to TRBJ1-3; 8 bases fit TRBD1. This CDR3 comprises 17 residues. Germline V gene data show CDR1 as ENHRY and CDR2 as SYGVKD. V trimming: 2 bases; J trimming: 1 base; junction bases outside the gene matches: 7. In DNA, the CDR3 is TGTGCCATCAGTGAGGGACAGGGTTTGGGGTCTGGAAACACCATATATTTT. Residues: CAISEGQGLGSGNTIYF.

CDR3 nucleotides: TGTGCCAGTAGAGAACAGGGGGCGCGGGATACGCAGTATTTT. Its protein is CASREQGARDTQYF. The chain recombines TRBV19 with TRBJ2-3; 9 nucleotides line up with TRBD1. V trimming: 6 bases; J trimming: 6 bases; junction bases outside the gene matches: 7. Germline V gene sequence: CDR1 LNHDA, CDR2 SQIVND (reference sequence). The CDR3 covers 14 residues.

This chain links TRBV11-2 with TRBJ2-4; D is possibly TRBD1 (6 bases). The CDR3 length is 15 residues. Trimming took 4 bases from V and 1 from J, leaving 11 bases between them. Germline V gene data show CDR1 as SGHAT and CDR2 as FQNNGV. CDR3 nucleotide sequence: TGTGCCAGCAGCTCCCCAGGGGCGGCCAAAAACATTCAGTACTTC. This gives the protein CASSSPGAAKNIQYF.

V usage is TRBV7-6 and J usage is TRBJ2-7, with TRBD2 matching over 13 bases. Germline V CDR1 and CDR2: SGHVS, FNYEAQ. The ends lost 4 bases at V and 2 bases at J; junction bases unmatched: 5. CDR3 length: 16 amino acids. CDR3 in amino acids: CASSSGTSGNPYEQYF. In DNA, the CDR3 is TGTGCCAGCAGCTCAGGGACTAGCGGGAATCCCTACGAGCAGTACTTC.

The rearrangement uses TRBV19 and TRBJ2-7, with D perhaps TRBD2 (5 bases). In germline, CDR1 is LNHDA, CDR2 SQIVND (reference sequence). Between the trimmed V and J ends, which lost 0 bases and 8 bases, there was a span of 11 bases. The CDR3 spans 13 residues. The CDR3 sequence: CASSIEASSQQYF. The CDR3 nucleotides read TGTGCCAGTAGTATAGAGGCTAGCAGCCAGCAGTACTTC.

The V gene is TRBV20-1, the J gene TRBJ1-1; the D is unclear. Germline values: CDR1 DFQATT, CDR2 SNEGSKA (reference sequence). V shed 2 bases and J shed 5 bases, with 6 bases lying between them. There are 11 residues in the CDR3. This CDR3 reads CSARSRTEAFF. CDR3 in DNA: TGCAGTGCTAGATCTCGTACTGAAGCTTTCTTT.

The chain is built from TRBV23-1 and TRBJ1-1; 8 nucleotides agree with TRBD1. TRBV23-1 is an ORF, with its function uncertain. The CDR3 loop spans 13 amino acids. V lost 8 bases, J lost 5 bases, and 7 bases stayed unmatched. The CDR3 DNA sequence: TGCGCCAGCCCGTCACAGGGGGAGACTGAAGCTTTCTTT. It translates to CASPSQGETEAFF.

V and J are TRBV5-1 and TRBJ1-3; weak D call: TRBD1 (6 bases). Germline assignment: CDR1 SGHRS and CDR2 YFSETQ. Trimming pared 2 bases from V and 0 bases from J, leaving 15 bases between. This CDR3 is 17 amino acids long. The CDR3 coding sequence is TGCGCCAGCAGCTTTTTGGGACACGGCAACTCTGGAAACACCATATATTTT. Translated, it gives CASSFLGHGNSGNTIYF.

This clone was picked up one time. V usage is TRBV6-5 and J usage is TRBJ1-5; 9 bases agree with TRBD1. The CDR3 is 15 residues long. V dropped 6 bases and J dropped 6; count of bases not matched to a gene: 9. Germline values: CDR1 MNHEY, CDR2 SVGAGI. CDR3 protein: CASRQRQGEGQPQHF. The CDR3 nucleotides read TGTGCCAGCAGGCAAAGACAGGGGGAAGGTCAGCCCCAGCATTTT.

This chain joins TRBV13 and TRBJ2-7; 8 bases align to TRBD1. The V gene's germline CDR1 is PRHDT and CDR2 FYEKMQ (reference sequence). Germline trimming cut 5 bases from V and 4 bases from J; bases unmatched to any gene: 10. The CDR3 extends over 15 amino acids. The DNA for the CDR3 is TGTGCCAGCAGCCCCTCCGGACAGGGAGGTTACGAGCAGTACTTC. Encoded protein: CASSPSGQGGYEQYF.